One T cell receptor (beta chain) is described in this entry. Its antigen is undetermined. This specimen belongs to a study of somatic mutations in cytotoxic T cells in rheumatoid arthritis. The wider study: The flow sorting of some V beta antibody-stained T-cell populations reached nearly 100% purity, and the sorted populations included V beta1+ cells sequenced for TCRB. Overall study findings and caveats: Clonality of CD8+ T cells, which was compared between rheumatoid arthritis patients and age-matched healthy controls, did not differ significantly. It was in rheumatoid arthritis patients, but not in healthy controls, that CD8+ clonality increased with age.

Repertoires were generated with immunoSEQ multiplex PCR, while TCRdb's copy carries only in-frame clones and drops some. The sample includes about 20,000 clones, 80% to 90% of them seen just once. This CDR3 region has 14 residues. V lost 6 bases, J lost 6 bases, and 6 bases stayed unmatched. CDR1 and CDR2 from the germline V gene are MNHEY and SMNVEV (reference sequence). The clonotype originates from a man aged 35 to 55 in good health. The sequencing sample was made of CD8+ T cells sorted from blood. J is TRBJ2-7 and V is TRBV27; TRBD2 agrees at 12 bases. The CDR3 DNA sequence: TGTGCCAGCAGCGGGCCGGGACTAGCGGGCGAGCAGTACTTC. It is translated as CASSGPGLAGEQYF.